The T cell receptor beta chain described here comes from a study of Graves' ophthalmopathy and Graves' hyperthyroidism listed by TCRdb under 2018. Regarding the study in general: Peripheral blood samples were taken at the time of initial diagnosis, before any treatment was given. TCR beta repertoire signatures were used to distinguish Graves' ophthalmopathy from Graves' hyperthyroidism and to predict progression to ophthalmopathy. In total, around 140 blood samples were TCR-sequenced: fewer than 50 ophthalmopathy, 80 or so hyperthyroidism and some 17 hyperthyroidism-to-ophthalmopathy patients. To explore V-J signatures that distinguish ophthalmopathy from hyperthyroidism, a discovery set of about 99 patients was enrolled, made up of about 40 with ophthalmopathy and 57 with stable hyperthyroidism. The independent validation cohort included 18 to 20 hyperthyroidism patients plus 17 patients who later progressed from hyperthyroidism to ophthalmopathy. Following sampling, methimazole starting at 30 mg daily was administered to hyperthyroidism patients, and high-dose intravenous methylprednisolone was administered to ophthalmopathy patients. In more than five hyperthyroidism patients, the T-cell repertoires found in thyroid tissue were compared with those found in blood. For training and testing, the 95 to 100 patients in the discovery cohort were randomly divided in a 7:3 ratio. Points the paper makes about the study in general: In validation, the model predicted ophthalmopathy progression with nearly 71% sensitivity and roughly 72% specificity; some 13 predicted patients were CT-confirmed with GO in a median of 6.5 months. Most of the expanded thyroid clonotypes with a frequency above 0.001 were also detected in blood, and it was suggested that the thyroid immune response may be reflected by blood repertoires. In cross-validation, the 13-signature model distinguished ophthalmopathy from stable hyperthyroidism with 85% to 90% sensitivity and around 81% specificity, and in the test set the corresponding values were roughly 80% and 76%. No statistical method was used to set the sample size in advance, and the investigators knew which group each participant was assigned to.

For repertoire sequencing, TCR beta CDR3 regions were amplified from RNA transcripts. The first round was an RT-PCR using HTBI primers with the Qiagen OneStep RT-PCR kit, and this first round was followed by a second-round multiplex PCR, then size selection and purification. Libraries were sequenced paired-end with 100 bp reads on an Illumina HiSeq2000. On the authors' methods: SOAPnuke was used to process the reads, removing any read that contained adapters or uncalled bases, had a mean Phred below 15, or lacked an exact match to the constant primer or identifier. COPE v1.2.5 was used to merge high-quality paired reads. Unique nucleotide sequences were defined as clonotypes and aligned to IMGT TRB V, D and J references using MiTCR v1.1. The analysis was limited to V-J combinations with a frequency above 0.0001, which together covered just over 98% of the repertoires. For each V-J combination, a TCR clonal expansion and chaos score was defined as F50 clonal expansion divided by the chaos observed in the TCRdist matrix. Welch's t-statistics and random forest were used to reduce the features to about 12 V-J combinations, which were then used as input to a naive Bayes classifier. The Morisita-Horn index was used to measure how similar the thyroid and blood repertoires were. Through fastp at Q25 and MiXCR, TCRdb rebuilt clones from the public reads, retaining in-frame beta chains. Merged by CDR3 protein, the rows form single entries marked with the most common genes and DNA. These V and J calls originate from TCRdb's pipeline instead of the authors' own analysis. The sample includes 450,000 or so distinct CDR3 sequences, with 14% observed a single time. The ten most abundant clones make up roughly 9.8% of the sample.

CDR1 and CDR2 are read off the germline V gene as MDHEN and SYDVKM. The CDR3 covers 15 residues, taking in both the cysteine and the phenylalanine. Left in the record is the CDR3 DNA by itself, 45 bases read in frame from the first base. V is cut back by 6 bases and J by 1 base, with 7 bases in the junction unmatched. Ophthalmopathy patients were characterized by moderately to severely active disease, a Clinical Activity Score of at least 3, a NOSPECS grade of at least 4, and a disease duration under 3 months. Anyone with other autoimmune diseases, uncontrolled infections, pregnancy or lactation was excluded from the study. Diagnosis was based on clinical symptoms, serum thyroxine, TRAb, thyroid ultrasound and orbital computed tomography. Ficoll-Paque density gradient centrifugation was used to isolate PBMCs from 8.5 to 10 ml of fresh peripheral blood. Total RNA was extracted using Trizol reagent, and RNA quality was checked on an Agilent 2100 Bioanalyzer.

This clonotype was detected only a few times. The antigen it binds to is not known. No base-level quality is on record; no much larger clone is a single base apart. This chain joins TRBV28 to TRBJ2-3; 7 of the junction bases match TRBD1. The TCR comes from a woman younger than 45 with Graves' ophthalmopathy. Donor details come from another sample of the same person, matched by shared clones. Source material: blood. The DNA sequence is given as TGTGCCAGCAGGGTATCCGGGACAGGCACAGATACGCAGTATTTT. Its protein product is CASRVSGTGTDTQYF.